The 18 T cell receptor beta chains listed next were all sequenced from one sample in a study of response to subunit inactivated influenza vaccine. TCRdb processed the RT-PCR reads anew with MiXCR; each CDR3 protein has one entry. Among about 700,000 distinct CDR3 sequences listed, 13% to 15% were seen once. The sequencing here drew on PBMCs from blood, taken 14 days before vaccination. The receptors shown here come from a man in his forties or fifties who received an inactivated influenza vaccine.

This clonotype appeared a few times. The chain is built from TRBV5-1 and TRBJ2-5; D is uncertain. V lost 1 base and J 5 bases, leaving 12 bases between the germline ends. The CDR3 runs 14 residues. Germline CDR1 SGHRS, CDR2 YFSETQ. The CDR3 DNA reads TGCGCCAGCAGCTTGCCAGACGGAGTGGAGACCCAGTACTTC. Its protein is CASSLPDGVETQYF.

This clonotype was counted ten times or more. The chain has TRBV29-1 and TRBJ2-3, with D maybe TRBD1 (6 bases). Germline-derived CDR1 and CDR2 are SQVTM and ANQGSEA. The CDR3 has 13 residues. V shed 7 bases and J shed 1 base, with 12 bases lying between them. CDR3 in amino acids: CSADNRGTDTQYF. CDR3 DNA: TGCAGCGCCGATAACAGGGGCACAGATACGCAGTATTTT.

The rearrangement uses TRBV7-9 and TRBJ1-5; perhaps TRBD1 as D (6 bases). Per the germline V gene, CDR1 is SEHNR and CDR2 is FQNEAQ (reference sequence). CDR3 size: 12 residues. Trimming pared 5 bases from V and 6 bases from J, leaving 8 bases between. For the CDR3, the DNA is TGTGCCAGCAGCAAGGACAGTCAGCCCCAGCATTTT. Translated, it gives CASSKDSQPQHF.

The CDR3 DNA follows: TGTGCCAGTAGTCCCCAGGGACTAGGAATAGATACGCAGTATTTT. As protein: CASSPQGLGIDTQYF. The chain employs TRBV19 and TRBJ2-3; 8 bases fit TRBD2. The J segment lost 5 bases and the V segment lost 5 bases, leaving 9 bases of the junction unmatched. The CDR3 totals 15 residues. Germline V CDR1 and CDR2: LNHDA, SQIVND (reference sequence).

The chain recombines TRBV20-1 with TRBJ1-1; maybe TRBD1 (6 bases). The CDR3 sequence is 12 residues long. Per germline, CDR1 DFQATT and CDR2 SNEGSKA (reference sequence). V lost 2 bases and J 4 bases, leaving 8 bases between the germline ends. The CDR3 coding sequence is TGCAGTGCTAGACAGGGGCTCACTGAAGCTTTCTTT. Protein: CSARQGLTEAFF.

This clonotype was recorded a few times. The CDR3 here is CSVRLQIGTQYF. The DNA of the CDR3 is TGCAGCGTTAGACTCCAAATCGGGACCCAGTACTTC. The genes are TRBV29-1 and TRBJ2-5; D gene uncertain. Trimming took off 5 bases at V and 7 bases at J, with 14 bases between the two ends. This CDR3 spans 12 amino acids. Looked up from germline, CDR1 is SQVTM and CDR2 is ANQGSEA.

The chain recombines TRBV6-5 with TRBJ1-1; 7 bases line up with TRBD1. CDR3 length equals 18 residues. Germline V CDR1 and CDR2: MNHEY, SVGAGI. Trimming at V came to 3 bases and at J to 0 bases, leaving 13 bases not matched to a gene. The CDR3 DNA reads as TGTGCCAGCAGTTATCGACAGGGTGTGGGGATCATGAACACTGAAGCTTTCTTT. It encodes CASSYRQGVGIMNTEAFF.

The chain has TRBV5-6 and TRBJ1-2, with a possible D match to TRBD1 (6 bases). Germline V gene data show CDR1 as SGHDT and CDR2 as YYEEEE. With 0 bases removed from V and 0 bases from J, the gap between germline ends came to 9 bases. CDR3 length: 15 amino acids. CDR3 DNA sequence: TGTGCCAGCAGCTTGGCAGGGGAGACTAACTATGGCTACACCTTC. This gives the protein CASSLAGETNYGYTF.

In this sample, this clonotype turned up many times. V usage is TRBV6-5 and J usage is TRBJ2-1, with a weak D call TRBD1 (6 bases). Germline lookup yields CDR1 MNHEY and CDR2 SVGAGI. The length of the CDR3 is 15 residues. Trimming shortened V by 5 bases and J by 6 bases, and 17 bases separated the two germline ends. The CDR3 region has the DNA TGTGCCAGCAGTCAAGACCTTACAGGGTCCAATGAGCAGTTCTTC. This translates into CASSQDLTGSNEQFF.

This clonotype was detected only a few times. In nucleotides, the CDR3 is TGTGCCAGCAGCCTTAGTGGCGGGGTCTCCTACGAGCAGTACTTC. Translated: CASSLSGGVSYEQYF. The V call is TRBV7-9, the J call TRBJ2-7; maybe TRBD2 (6 bases). The CDR3 length is 15 residues. Germline assignment: CDR1 SEHNR and CDR2 FQNEAQ (reference sequence). Trimming removed 5 bases from V and 0 bases from J, with 14 bases in between.

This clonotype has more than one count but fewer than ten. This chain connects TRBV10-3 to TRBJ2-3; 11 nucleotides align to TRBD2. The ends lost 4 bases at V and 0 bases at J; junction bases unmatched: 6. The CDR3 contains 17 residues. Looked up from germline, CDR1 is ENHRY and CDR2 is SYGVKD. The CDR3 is CAISVLAGGESTDTQYF. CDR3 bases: TGTGCCATCAGTGTCTTAGCGGGAGGGGAGAGCACAGATACGCAGTATTTT.

CDR3 region: CASSSGGTGTYEQYF. The CDR3 nucleotides read TGCGCCAGCAGCTCCGGGGGGACAGGAACCTACGAGCAGTACTTC. The chain has TRBV5-1 and TRBJ2-7, with D possibly TRBD1 on 8 matching bases. V was pared by 3 bases and J by 2 bases, with 15 bases between. CDR3 length: 15 residues. CDR1 is SGHRS, CDR2 YFSETQ, per germline.

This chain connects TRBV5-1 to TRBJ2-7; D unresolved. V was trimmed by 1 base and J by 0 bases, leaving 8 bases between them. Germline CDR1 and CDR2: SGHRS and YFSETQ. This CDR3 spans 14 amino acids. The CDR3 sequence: CASSLQSDSYEQYF. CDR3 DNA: TGCGCCAGCAGCTTGCAATCGGACTCCTACGAGCAGTACTTC.

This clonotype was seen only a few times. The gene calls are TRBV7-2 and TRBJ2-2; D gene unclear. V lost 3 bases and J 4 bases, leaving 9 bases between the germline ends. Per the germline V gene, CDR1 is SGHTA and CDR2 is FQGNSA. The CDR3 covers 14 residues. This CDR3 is CASSFSGTTGELFF. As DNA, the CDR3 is TGTGCCAGCAGCTTCTCAGGAACCACCGGGGAGCTGTTTTTT.

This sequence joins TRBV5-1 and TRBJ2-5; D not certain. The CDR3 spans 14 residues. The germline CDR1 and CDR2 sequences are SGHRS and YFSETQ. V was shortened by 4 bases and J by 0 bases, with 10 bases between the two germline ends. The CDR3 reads CASSAHGYQETQYF. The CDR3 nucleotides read TGCGCCAGCAGCGCACACGGGTACCAAGAGACCCAGTACTTC.

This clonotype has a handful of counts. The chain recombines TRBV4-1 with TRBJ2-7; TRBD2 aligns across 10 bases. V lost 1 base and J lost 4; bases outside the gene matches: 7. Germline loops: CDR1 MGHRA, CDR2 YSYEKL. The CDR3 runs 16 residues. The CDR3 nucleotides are TGCGCCAGCAGCCAAGTGCCGGGACTAGCGTTATACGAGCAGTACTTC. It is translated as CASSQVPGLALYEQYF.

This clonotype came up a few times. CDR3 protein: CASSLVRGRAEAFF. CDR3 nucleotides: TGTGCCAGCAGCCTAGTCAGGGGAAGGGCTGAAGCTTTCTTT. The chain links TRBV3-1 to TRBJ1-1, with a possible D match to TRBD1 (6 bases). The CDR3 has 14 amino acids. Trimming took 4 bases from V and 6 from J, leaving 15 bases between them. Germline CDR1 is LGHDT and CDR2 is YNNKEL (reference sequence).

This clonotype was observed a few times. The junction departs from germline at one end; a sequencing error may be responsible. The CDR3 DNA reads TGTGCCAGCAGCCCCAAGGGATACAATGAGCAGTTTTTC. Amino acid sequence: CASSPKGYNEQFF. The chain uses TRBV12-3 or TRBV12-4 and TRBJ2-1, with unresolved D. The CDR3 totals 13 residues.